The TCR beta chain under discussion was sequenced for a study of glioma-infiltrating T cells after dendritic cell vaccination. Study-level background: Patients received three intradermal dendritic cell vaccine injections at biweekly intervals.

Trimming removed 1 base at V and 4 bases at J, with 14 bases between. The CDR3 extends over 15 amino acids. Per the germline V gene, CDR1 is LGHNA and CDR2 is YSLEER. The primer mix had 60 V beta and 13 J beta primers. Some clones are missing from TCRdb's copy, which holds only in-frame ones; the method was immunoSEQ multiplex PCR. This repertoire shows tens of thousands of clones, around 87% found once; its top ten account for around 2.1%. Time point specified: after dendritic cell vaccination, including at tumor progression/relapse. PBMC sampling occurred before vaccination, two weeks after the third dose, and at progression.

This chain joins TRBV4-3 and TRBJ2-7; D may be TRBD2 (6 bases). The receptor comes from a human donor with glioblastoma. The sample here was blood, taken after dendritic cell vaccination. This CDR3 reads CASSQGDGSVYEQYF. DNA for the CDR3: TGCGCCAGCAGCCAAGGAGACGGGAGCGTTTACGAGCAGTACTTC.